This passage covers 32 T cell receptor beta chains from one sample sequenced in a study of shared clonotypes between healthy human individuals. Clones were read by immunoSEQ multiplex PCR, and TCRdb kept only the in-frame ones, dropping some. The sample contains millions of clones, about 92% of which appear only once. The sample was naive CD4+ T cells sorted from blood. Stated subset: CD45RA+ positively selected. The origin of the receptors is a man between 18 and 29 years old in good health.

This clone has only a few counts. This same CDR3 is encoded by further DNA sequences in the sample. DNA of the CDR3: TGTGCCAGCAGCTTAGGGCACACCGGGGAGCTGTTTTTT. This sequence encodes CASSLGHTGELFF. The chain uses TRBV7-9 and TRBJ2-2; D is unresolved. This CDR3 spans 13 amino acids. The ends were cut back, 1 base at V and 3 bases at J, with 3 bases in the middle. CDR1 and CDR2 (germline): SEHNR, FQNEAQ (reference sequence).

The CDR3 reads CASSNPSGPGNTEAFF. Written as DNA, the CDR3 is TGTGCCAGCAGCAACCCCTCGGGACCGGGGAACACTGAAGCTTTCTTT. The chain has TRBV28 and TRBJ1-1; D perhaps matches TRBD1 (5 bases). V was pared by 6 bases and J by 1 base, with 18 bases between. There are 16 residues in the CDR3. Germline loops: CDR1 MDHEN, CDR2 SYDVKM.

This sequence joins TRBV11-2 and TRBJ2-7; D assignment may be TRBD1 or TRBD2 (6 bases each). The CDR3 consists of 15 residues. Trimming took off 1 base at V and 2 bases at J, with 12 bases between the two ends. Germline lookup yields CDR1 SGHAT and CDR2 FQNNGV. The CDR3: CASSLGKGGPYEQYF. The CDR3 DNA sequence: TGTGCCAGCAGCTTAGGAAAGGGGGGCCCCTACGAGCAGTACTTC.

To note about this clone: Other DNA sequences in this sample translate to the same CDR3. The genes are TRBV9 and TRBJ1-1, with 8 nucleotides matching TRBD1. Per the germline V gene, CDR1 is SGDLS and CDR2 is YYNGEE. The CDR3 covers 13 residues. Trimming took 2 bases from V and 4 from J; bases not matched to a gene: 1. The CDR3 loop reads CASSVDRATEAFF. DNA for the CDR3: TGTGCCAGCAGCGTGGACAGGGCCACTGAAGCTTTCTTT.

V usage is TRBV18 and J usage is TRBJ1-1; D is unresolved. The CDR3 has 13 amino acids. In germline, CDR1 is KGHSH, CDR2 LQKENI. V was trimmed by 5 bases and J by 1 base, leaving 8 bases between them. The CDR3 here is CASSSTRNTEAFF. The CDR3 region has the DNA TGTGCCAGCTCATCAACAAGGAACACTGAAGCTTTCTTT.

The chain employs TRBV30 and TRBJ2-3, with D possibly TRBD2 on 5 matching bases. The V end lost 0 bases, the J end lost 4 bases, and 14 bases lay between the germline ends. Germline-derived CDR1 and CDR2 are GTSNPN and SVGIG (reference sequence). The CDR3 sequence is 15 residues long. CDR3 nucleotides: TGTGCCTGGAGTGTACTCGGGGTAAGCGCAGATACGCAGTATTTT. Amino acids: CAWSVLGVSADTQYF.

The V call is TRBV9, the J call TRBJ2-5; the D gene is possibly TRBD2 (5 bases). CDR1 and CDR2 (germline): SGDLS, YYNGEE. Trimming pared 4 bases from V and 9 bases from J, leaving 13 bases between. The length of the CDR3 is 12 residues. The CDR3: CASSTMAGSQYF. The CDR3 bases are TGTGCCAGCAGCACCATGGCGGGTTCCCAGTACTTC.

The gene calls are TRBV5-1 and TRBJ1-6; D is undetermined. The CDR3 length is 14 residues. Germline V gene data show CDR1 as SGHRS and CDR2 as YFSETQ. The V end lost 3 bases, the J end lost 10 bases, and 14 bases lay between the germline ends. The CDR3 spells CASSSSVAGSPLHF. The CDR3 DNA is TGCGCCAGCAGCTCATCGGTGGCTGGGTCACCCCTCCACTTT.

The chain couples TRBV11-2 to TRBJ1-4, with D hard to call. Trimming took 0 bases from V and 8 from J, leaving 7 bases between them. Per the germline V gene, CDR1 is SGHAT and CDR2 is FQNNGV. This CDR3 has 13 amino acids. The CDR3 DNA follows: TGTGCCAGCAGCTTAGAAAGGATGGAAAAACTGTTTTTT. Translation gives CASSLERMEKLFF.

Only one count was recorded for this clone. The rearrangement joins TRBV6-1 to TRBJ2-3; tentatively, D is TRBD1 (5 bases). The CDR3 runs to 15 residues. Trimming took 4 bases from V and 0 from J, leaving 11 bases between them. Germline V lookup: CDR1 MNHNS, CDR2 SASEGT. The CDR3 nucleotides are TGTGCCAGCAGTGGACAGCTTCCTAGCACAGATACGCAGTATTTT. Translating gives CASSGQLPSTDTQYF.

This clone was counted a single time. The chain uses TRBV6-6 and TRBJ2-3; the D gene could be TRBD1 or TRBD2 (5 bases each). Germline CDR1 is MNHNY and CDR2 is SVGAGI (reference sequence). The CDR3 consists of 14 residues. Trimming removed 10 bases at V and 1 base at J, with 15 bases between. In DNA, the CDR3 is TGTGCCACCCTGGGGGAGTTTGGCACAGATACGCAGTATTTT. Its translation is CATLGEFGTDTQYF.

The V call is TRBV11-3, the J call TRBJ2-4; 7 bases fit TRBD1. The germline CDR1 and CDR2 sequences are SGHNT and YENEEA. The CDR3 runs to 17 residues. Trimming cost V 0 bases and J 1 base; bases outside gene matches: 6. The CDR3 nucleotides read TGTGCCAGCAGCTTAGATCAGGAGGACAGGGCCAAAAACATTCAGTACTTC. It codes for CASSLDQEDRAKNIQYF.

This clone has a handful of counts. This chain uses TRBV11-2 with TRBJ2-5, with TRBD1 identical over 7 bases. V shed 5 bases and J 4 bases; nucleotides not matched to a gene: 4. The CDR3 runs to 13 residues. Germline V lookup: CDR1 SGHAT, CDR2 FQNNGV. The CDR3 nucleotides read TGTGCCAGCAGCCAGGGGGACAGAGAGACCCAGTACTTC. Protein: CASSQGDRETQYF.

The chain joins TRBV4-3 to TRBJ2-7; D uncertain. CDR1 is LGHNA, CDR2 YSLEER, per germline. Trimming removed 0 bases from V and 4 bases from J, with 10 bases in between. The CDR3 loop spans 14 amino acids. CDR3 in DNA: TGCGCCAGCAGCCAAGATCTGGCCATTTACGAGCAGTACTTC. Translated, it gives CASSQDLAIYEQYF.

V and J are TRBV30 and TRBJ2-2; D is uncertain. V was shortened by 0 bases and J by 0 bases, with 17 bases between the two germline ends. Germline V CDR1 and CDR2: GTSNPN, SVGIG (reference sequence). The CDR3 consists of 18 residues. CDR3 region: CAWSVSRTFDANTGELFF. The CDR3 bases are TGTGCCTGGAGTGTATCGCGGACCTTTGACGCGAACACCGGGGAGCTGTTTTTT.

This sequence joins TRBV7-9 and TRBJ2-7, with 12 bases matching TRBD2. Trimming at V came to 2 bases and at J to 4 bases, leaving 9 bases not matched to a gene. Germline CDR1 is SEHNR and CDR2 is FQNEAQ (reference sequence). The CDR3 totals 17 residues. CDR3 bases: TGTGCCAGCAGCTTAAGGGGGGTGACTAGCGGGAGTTACGAGCAGTACTTC. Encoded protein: CASSLRGVTSGSYEQYF.

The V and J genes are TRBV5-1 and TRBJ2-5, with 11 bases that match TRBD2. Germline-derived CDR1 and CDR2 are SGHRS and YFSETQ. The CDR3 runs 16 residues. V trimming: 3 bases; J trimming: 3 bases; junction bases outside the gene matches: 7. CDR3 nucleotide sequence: TGCGCCAGCAGCTCTCCGACTAGCGGGGCGAAAGAGACCCAGTACTTC. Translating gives CASSSPTSGAKETQYF.

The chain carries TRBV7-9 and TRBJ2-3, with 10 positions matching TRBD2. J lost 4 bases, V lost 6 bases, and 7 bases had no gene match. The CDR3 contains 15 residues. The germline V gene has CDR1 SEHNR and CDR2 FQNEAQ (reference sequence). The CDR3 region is CASSSLAGASDTQYF. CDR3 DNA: TGTGCCAGCAGTAGCCTAGCGGGAGCATCAGATACGCAGTATTTT.

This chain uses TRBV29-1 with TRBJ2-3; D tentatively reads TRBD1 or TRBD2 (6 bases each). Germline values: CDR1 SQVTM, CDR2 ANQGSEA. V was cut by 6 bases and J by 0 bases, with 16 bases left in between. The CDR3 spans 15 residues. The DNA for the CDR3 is TGCAGCGTCGCAGGGGACTTCTCAAGCACAGATACGCAGTATTTT. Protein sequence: CSVAGDFSSTDTQYF.

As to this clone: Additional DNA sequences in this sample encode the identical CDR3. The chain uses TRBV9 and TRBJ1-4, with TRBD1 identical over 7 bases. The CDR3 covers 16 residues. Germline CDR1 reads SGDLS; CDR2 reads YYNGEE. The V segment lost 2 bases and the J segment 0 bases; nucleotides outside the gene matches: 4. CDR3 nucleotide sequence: TGTGCCAGCAGCGTTGGGGACAGTGCAACTAATGAAAAACTGTTTTTT. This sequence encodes CASSVGDSATNEKLFF.

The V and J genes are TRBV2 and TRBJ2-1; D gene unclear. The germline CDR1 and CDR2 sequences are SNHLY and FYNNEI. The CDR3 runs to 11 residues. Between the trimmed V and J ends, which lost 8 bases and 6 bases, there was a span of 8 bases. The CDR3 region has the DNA TGTGCCAGCGGGGTCGGCAATGAGCAGTTCTTC. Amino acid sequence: CASGVGNEQFF.

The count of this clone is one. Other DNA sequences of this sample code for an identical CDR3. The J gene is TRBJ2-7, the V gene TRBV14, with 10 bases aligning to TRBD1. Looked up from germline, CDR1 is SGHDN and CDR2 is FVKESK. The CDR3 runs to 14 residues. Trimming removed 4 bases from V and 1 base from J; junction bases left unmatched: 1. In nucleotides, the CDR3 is TGTGCCAGCAGCCCGGGACAGGGGTCCTACGAGCAGTACTTC. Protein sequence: CASSPGQGSYEQYF.

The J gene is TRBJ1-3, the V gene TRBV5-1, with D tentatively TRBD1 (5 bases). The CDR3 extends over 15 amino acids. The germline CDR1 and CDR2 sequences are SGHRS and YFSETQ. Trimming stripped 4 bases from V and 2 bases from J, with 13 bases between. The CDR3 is CASSRETATGNTIYF. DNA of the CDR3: TGCGCCAGCAGCAGGGAGACAGCAACTGGAAACACCATATATTTT. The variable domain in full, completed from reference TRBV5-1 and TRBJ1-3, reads KAGVTQTPRYLIKTRGQQVTLSCSPISGHRSVSWYQQTPGQGLQFLFEYFSETQRNKGNFPGRFSGRQFSNSRSEMNVSTLELGDSALYLCASSRETATGNTIYFGEGSWLTVV.

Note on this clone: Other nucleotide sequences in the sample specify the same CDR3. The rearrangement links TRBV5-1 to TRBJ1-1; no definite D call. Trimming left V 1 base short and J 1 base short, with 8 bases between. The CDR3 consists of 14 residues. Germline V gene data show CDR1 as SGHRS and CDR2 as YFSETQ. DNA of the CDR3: TGCGCCAGCAGCTTGAGCGACACGAACACTGAAGCTTTCTTT. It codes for CASSLSDTNTEAFF.

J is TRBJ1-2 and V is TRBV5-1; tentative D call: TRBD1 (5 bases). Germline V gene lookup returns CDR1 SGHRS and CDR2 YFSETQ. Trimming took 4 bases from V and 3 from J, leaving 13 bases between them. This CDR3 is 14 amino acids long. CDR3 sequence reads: CASSRGTADYGYTF. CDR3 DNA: TGCGCCAGCAGCCGGGGGACTGCCGACTATGGCTACACCTTC.

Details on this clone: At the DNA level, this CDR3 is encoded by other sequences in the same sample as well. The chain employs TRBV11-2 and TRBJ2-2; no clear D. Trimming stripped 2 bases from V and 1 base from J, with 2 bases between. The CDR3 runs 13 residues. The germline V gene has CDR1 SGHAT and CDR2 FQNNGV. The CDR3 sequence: CASSLRNTGELFF. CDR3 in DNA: TGTGCCAGCAGCTTACGGAACACCGGGGAGCTGTTTTTT.

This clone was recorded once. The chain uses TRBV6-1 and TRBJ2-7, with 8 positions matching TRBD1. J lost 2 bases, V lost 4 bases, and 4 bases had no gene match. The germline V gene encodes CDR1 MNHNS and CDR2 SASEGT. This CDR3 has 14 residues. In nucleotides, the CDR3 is TGTGCCAGCAGTGGCCAGGGGGCGGCCTACGAGCAGTACTTC. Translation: CASSGQGAAYEQYF.

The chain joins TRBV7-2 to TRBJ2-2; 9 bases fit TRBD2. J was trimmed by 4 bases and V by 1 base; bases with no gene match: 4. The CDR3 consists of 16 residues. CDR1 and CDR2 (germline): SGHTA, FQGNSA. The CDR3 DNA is TGTGCCAGCAGCTTAGTAGCGGGAGCGATCACCGGGGAGCTGTTTTTT. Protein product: CASSLVAGAITGELFF.

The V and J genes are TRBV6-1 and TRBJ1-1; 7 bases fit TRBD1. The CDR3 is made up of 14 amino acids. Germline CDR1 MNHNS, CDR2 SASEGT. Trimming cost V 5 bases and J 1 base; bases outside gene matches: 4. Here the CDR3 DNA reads TGTGCCAGCAGTACGGGACAGACGAACACTGAAGCTTTCTTT. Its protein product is CASSTGQTNTEAFF.

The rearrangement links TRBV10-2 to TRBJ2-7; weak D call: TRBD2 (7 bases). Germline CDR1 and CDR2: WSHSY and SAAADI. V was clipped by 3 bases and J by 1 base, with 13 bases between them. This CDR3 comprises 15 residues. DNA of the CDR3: TGCGCCAGCAGTGAAGGGGGGGTCCGATCCTACGAGCAGTACTTC. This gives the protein CASSEGGVRSYEQYF.

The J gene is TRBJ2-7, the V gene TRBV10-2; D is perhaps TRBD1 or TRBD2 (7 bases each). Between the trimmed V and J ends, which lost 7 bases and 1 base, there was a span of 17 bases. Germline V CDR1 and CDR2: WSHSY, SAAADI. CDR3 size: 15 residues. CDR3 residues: CASKTGRALSYEQYF. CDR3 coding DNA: TGCGCCAGCAAGACAGGGAGGGCGCTTTCCTACGAGCAGTACTTC.

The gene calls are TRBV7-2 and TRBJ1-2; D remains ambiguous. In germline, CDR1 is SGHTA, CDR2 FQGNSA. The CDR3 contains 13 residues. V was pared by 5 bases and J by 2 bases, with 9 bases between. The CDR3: CASSMDQNYGYTF. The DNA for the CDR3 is TGTGCCAGCAGCATGGACCAAAACTATGGCTACACCTTC. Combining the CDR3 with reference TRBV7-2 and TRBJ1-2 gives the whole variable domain GAGVSQSPSNKVTEKGKDVELRCDPISGHTALYWYRQSLGQGLEFLIYFQGNSAPDKSGLPSDRFSAERTGGSVSTLTIQRTQQEDSAVYLCASSMDQNYGYTFGSGTRLTVV.